The subject of this entry is one T cell receptor (beta chain). In this sample, this clonotype turned up many times. The antigen it recognizes is unknown. No base-level quality is on record; no much larger clone is a single base apart. This entry is derived from a study of blood T cells in healthy people across ages (dated by TCRdb to between 2014 and 2017). Describing the broader study: In model experiments, roughly one uniquely barcoded TCR beta cDNA molecule per two T cells was captured by template switching. Donors were grouped into four age groups: young (average roughly 15 years), middle-aged (under 40), aged (around 56) and long-lived (less than 85). Donors of different ages were randomly distributed across sequencing lanes to avoid experimental bias. To track age-related changes in TCR beta repertoire diversity, the study relied on deep sequencing normalized with unique cDNA molecular identifiers. Using the same blood draw, the study looked at two additional independent replicas of 1 million unique cDNA reads for two donors, one aged 18 to 29 and the other aged 80 or older.

What the work shows at the level of the full study, not this receptor alone: Because profiling used bulk unsorted PBMCs, naive and antigen-experienced compartments could not be compared conclusively. Total diversity estimates from one million sequenced T cells were considered lower bounds and underestimates. Because the CMV infection status of the donors was unknown, age-related changes in expanded clonotypes may potentially have been confounded. Compared with the aged group, the long-lived group had more naive CD4+ T cells, fewer expanded clones and increased TCR diversity, suggesting age selection. The percentage of naive T cells measured by flow cytometry correlated strongly with observed TCR beta diversity. Observed TCR beta diversity per million T cells fell roughly linearly with age, and a significant reduction was already apparent by age about 43.

The donors were 40 or so Caucasian individuals from Russia, aged 6 to 90 years, who were systemically healthy. Around 9.8 milliliters of peripheral blood were collected from each donor into EDTA-treated Vacutainer tubes. Ficoll-Paque density-gradient centrifugation was used to isolate PBMCs, with at least 6 million obtained per sample. Trizol reagent was used to extract total RNA from PBMCs, with at least 6 micrograms per sample. For every donor, an aliquot of PBMCs went through flow cytometry to measure the percentages of naive CD45RAhigh/CD27high T cells. V and J lose 6 bases and 5 bases, and a span of 6 bases separates them. From cysteine to phenylalanine, the CDR3 is 11 amino acids long. The sequence is cut down to CDR3 DNA, 33 bases in frame from base 1. Libraries were built with 5' RACE. TCRdb shows the sequencer as Illumina HiSeq 2500. The second PCR ran for about 7 to 11 cycles and used a J-beta primer mix along with a sample-barcoded 5' primer. A unique molecular identifier was introduced onto each TCR beta cDNA molecule by a template-switch 5' adaptor carrying 12 random nucleotides. Each sample yielded at least 2.5 million CDR3-containing paired-end reads. The Mint cDNA synthesis kit, primed by a TRBC-specific oligonucleotide, was used to synthesize first-strand cDNA from all RNA. All cDNA was treated with uracil-DNA glycosylase and then went through a first 18-cycle PCR with the universal primers M1SS and BC2_uni_R. Under the source paper's analysis protocol: Each sample was normalized by randomly selecting 1 million high-quality reads, each carrying a distinct molecular identifier. Reads sharing molecular identifiers were discarded rather than binned into consensus sequences. MiTCR, set to a Q25 quality threshold and the strictest error-elimination algorithm, was used for CDR3 identification, clonotype clustering and error correction. A nonparametric unseen species model with Euler transformation was used to estimate a lower bound on total TCR beta diversity. Using fastp at Q25 and MiXCR, TCRdb reprocessed the public reads and kept productive beta chains. Rows matching on CDR3 protein sequence are summarized as one entry with the most common DNA and genes. The V and J calls reflect TCRdb's pipeline rather than the authors' work. Recorded for this sample are fewer than 1.5 million distinct CDR3 sequences; 42% of them occurred a single time. Together, the top ten hold approximately 7.9% of the sample.

The origin of this receptor is a woman between 18 and 30 years old in good health. The chain joins TRBV12-3 or TRBV12-4 to TRBJ2-3, with an unclear D gene assignment. Sequenced material: blood. The CDR3: CASSPLDTQYF. Here is the DNA: TGTGCCAGCAGCCCGTTAGATACGCAGTATTTT.